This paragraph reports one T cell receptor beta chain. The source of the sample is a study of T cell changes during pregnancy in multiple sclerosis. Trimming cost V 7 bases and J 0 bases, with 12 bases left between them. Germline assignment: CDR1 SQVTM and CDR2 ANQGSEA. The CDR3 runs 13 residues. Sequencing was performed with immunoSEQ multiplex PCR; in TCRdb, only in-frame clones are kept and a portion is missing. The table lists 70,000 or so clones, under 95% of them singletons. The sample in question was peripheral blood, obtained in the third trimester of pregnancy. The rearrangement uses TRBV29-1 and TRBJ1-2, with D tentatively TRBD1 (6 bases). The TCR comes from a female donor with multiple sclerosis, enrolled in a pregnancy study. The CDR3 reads CSDGQWPNYGYTF. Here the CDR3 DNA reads TGCAGCGACGGACAGTGGCCTAACTATGGCTACACCTTC. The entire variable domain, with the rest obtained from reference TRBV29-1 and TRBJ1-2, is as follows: SAVISQKPSRDICQRGTSLTIQCQVDSQVTMMFWYRQQPGQSLTLIATANQGSEATYESGFVIDKFPISRPNLTFSTLTVSNMSPEDSSIYLCSDGQWPNYGYTFGSGTRLTVV.